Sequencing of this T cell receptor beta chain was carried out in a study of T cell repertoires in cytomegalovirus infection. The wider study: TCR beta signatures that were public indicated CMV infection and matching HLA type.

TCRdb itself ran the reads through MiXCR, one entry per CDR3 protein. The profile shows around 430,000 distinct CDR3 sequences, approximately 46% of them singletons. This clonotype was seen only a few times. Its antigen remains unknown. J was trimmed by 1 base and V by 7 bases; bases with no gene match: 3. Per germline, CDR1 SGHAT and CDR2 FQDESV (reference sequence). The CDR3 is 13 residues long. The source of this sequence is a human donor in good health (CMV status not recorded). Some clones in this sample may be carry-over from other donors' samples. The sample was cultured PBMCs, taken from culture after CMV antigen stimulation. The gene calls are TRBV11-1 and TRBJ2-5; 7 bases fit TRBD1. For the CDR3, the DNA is TGTGCCAGCACGGCAGGGGGCCAAGAGACCCAGTACTTC. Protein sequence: CASTAGGQETQYF.